The TCR beta chain under discussion was sequenced for a study of blood T cell repertoires in COVID-19 (dated by TCRdb to 2020 to 2022). Study-level background: The collaborator samples originated in the United States, Italy and Spain and spanned the acute and convalescent phases of COVID-19. The prospective study material was composed of cDNA or gDNA derived from T cells, B-cell-depleted T cells, or PBMCs. The dataset comprised deeply sampled blood TCRbeta repertoires from subjects exposed to, actively infected with, or recovered from COVID-19. The repertoires were released in a freely available public database intended as a resource for research on the immune response to SARS-CoV-2. The samples were drawn from two sources: the first 160 participants of the ongoing ImmuneRACE study, and approximately 1,300 subjects contributed by 6 global collaborators. The sample metadata nearly always contained a de-identified subject ID, COVID-19 status, age in years and sex. HLA class I and class II types, where available, came from metadata supplied by the sample provider rather than from assay-based typing.

One collaborating source in Seattle enrolled patients while the patients were actively infected and followed the patients over time throughout the course of disease. Whole blood was collected in K2EDTA tubes by collaborating institutions according to the institutions' own protocols. For TCRbeta analysis, collaborators shipped samples in one of three forms: frozen whole blood, isolated PBMCs, or DNA extracted from either of those sample types. About this clone itself: Its antigen is currently not known. Base qualities are not provided; no much larger clone lies one nucleotide away.

Findings and caveats that apply to the study as a whole: Clinical and demographic metadata were provided uncurated, with the amount varying by source and participant.

Its CDR3 holds 15 amino acids, cysteine through phenylalanine. Only the CDR3 part of the read is kept: 45 bases, read in frame from the first base. Taken from the germline V gene, the CDR1 and CDR2 loops are MNHEY and SVGAGI. Germline trimming amounts to 6 bases on V and 4 bases on J, with 8 as the count of junction bases outside the gene matches. The immunoSEQ Assay, a bias-controlled multiplex PCR, was used to amplify TCRbeta CDR3 regions from genomic DNA. The source study handled its data this way. Within the assay, amplification of reference gene primers was used to estimate how many nucleated cells each sample contained. To quantify the absolute abundance of each unique TCRbeta CDR3 rearrangement, sequence reads were collapsed and filtered. For each sample, productive Simpson clonality was calculated by taking the square root of Simpson's diversity index across productive rearrangements. Sourced from immuneACCESS, this table was stored by TCRdb with only in-frame sequences that have V and J called. A share of the clones is absent; for the studies checked, an unresolved V gene accounts for under half, and the remainder has no known explanation. That table supplies the V and J calls and clone size; D and trimming were determined from the DNA. Within this sample are a few hundred thousand clones, with approximately 83% of them counted one time only. The top ten clonotypes cover about a sixth of the sample.

The specimen sequenced was peripheral blood. The chain uses TRBV6-5 and TRBJ1-2; the junction holds 10 bases that match TRBD1. This clonotype originated in a person aged 65 to 79 with COVID-19, enrolled during active disease. The nucleotide sequence reads TGTGCCAGCAGGAAGCCCGGACAGGGGGGCTATGGCTACACCTTC. It codes for CASRKPGQGGYGYTF.